This passage covers 24 T cell receptor beta chains from one sample sequenced in a study of low-dose radiotherapy and immunotherapy resistance in tumors. Covering alpha and beta chains, TRAV- and TRBV-specific primers were used for the first-strand cDNA. With a constant-region primer and a V-primer adapter, TCRs were subjected to approximately 20 PCR cycles of amplification. TCRdb re-analysed the reads in MiXCR, keeping a single row per CDR3 protein. The table records about 60,000 distinct CDR3 sequences, around 27% of them present only once. Time point reported: before trial treatment. The source material was PBMCs, sampled before treatment. These receptors all come from a male donor with prostate cancer.

The rearrangement joins TRBV19 to TRBJ1-3; weak D call: TRBD1 (5 bases). The length of the CDR3 is 17 residues. CDR1 and CDR2 (germline): LNHDA, SQIVND (reference sequence). Trimming shortened V by 7 bases and J by 0 bases, and 19 bases separated the two germline ends. The CDR3 sequence: CASIGQGLSSSGNTIYF. Written as DNA, the CDR3 is TGTGCCAGTATAGGGCAGGGTCTCTCGAGCTCTGGAAACACCATATATTTT.

With regard to this clonotype: A much larger clone is a single base away; this may be a read error. V gene TRBV6-1 combines with J gene TRBJ2-7; D is possibly TRBD1 or TRBD2 (6 bases each). V lost 5 bases and J 0 bases, leaving 17 bases between the germline ends. CDR1 is MNHNS, CDR2 SASEGT, per germline. The CDR3 loop spans 16 amino acids. DNA of the CDR3: TGTGCCAGCAGTCCTCGTGGGGGGCCATGCTCCTACGAGCAGTACTTC. It specifies CASSPRGGPCSYEQYF.

There are many counts of this clonotype. The chain links TRBV29-1 to TRBJ2-2, with 9 bases aligning to TRBD2. This CDR3 region has 16 residues. CDR1 and CDR2 from the germline V gene are SQVTM and ANQGSEA. J gave up 4 bases and V 3 bases, and 9 bases lay outside the gene matches. CDR3 DNA: TGCAGCGTTGAGGTACTGCGGGAGGGCCCCACCGGGGAGCTGTTTTTT. Amino acid sequence: CSVEVLREGPTGELFF.

Points on this clonotype: This likely stems from a read error, as it lies one base from a far larger clone. The V call is TRBV27, the J call TRBJ1-1, with TRBD1 identical over 7 bases. Per the germline V gene, CDR1 is MNHEY and CDR2 is SMNVEV (reference sequence). The CDR3 has 13 amino acids. DNA for the CDR3: TGTGCCAGCAGTTTGGACAGGAACATTGAAGCTTTCTTT. Translated, it gives CASSLDRNIEAFF.

This chain uses TRBV19 with TRBJ2-7; 8 nucleotides agree with TRBD1. V was pared by 4 bases and J by 4 bases, with 12 bases of the junction left unmatched. This CDR3 spans 16 amino acids. Germline V gives CDR1 LNHDA, CDR2 SQIVND (reference sequence). DNA for the CDR3: TGTGCCAGTAGTAGTCTCGGGACGCAGGGGGCTTACGAGCAGTACTTC. Translating gives CASSSLGTQGAYEQYF.

Remarks on this clonotype: This likely stems from a read error, as it lies one base from a far larger clone. The V call is TRBV13, the J call TRBJ2-3; D not certain. The length of the CDR3 is 11 residues. V shed 6 bases and J shed 2 bases, with 3 bases lying between them. CDR1 and CDR2 (germline): PRHDT, FYEKMQ (reference sequence). CDR3: CASRFTDTQYF. As DNA, the CDR3 is TGTGCCAGCAGATTCACAGATACGCAGTATTTT.

The V and J genes are TRBV5-6 and TRBJ2-1, with D possibly matching TRBD1 (5 bases). V lost 0 bases to trimming and J lost 0 bases, with 13 bases between them. This CDR3 comprises 17 residues. Germline CDR1 and CDR2: SGHDT and YYEEEE. CDR3 in amino acids: CASSLGWGTSSYNEQFF. The CDR3 DNA sequence: TGTGCCAGCAGCTTGGGGTGGGGCACCAGCTCCTACAATGAGCAGTTCTTC.

This clonotype was observed many times. The chain is built from TRBV4-2 and TRBJ2-5; TRBD2 agrees at 7 bases. CDR3 size: 16 residues. J gave up 2 bases and V 0 bases, and 6 bases lay outside the gene matches. Germline values: CDR1 LGHNA, CDR2 YNFKEQ. In DNA form, the CDR3 reads TGTGCCAGCAGCCAAGATCCGGCTAGCGGACAAGAGACCCAGTACTTC. Translated, it gives CASSQDPASGQETQYF.

This clonotype was seen ten or more times. The chain employs TRBV20-1 and TRBJ2-5; TRBD2 matches 8 bases. V trimming: 6 bases; J trimming: 0 bases; junction bases outside the gene matches: 6. The CDR3 has 14 residues. Germline CDR1 is DFQATT and CDR2 is SNEGSKA (reference sequence). CDR3 sequence reads: CSAPGGGNQETQYF. The CDR3 nucleotides are TGCAGTGCCCCGGGGGGGGGGAACCAAGAGACCCAGTACTTC.

About this clonotype: Given a far larger clone just one base away, this is likely a sequencing read error. This chain connects TRBV5-1 to TRBJ2-7; 11 nucleotides match TRBD2. Germline trimming cut 4 bases from V and 7 bases from J; bases unmatched to any gene: 10. This CDR3 has 15 amino acids. CDR1 is SGHRS, CDR2 YFSETQ, per germline. CDR3 sequence: CASSPIAGGDNEQYF. The CDR3 nucleotides are TGCGCCAGCAGCCCGATAGCGGGAGGGGACAATGAGCAGTACTTC.

In its sample, this clonotype was seen a few times. The chain employs TRBV28 and TRBJ2-7, with 10 bases matching TRBD1. The CDR3 spans 15 residues. Germline V gene data show CDR1 as MDHEN and CDR2 as SYDVKM. V lost 5 bases to trimming and J lost 5 bases; unmatched junction nucleotides: 9. This chain's CDR3 is CASSTPGTGVHEQYF. The CDR3 nucleotides read TGTGCCAGCAGTACACCCGGGACAGGGGTTCACGAGCAGTACTTC.

In its sample, this clonotype was seen a few times. V and J are TRBV7-6 and TRBJ1-1, with 7 bases identical to TRBD1. Losses at the gene ends were 9 bases for V and 2 bases for J; bases not matched to a gene: 6. The CDR3 totals 13 residues. Germline CDR1 reads SGHVS; CDR2 reads FNYEAQ. The CDR3 region has the DNA TGTGCCAGTAGGGACAGATATAACACTGAAGCTTTCTTT. Translated: CASRDRYNTEAFF.

The chain uses TRBV23-1 and TRBJ1-5; 7 nucleotides agree with TRBD1. TRBV23-1 has ORF status, its function being uncertain. The CDR3 is 17 residues long. V shed 2 bases and J 1 base; nucleotides not matched to a gene: 8. In DNA, the CDR3 is TGCGCCAGCAGTCAAAAGACAGGGCATATGAGCAATCAGCCCCAGCATTTT. It yields the protein CASSQKTGHMSNQPQHF.

The V and J genes are TRBV2 and TRBJ2-1; D perhaps matches TRBD1 (6 bases). Trimming pared 7 bases from V and 6 bases from J, leaving 19 bases between. This CDR3 spans 15 amino acids. CDR1 is SNHLY and CDR2 is FYNNEI in the germline V gene. The CDR3 reads CASKPRNRVVNEQFF. CDR3 bases: TGTGCCAGCAAGCCGAGAAACAGGGTAGTCAATGAGCAGTTCTTC.

This clonotype has a count of ten or more. The chain has TRBV20-1 and TRBJ2-7; TRBD1 aligns across 9 bases. There are 16 residues in the CDR3. J lost 4 bases, V lost 0 bases, and 10 bases had no gene match. Germline CDR1 reads DFQATT; CDR2 reads SNEGSKA (reference sequence). CDR3 in amino acids: CSARDGGTGKRYEQYF. CDR3 DNA: TGCAGTGCTAGAGATGGTGGGACAGGGAAGAGGTACGAGCAGTACTTC.

Remarks on this clonotype: A read error likely explains this, since a far larger clone differs by one base. CDR3 in DNA: TGTGCCAGCAGTAATAGCGGGAGATCCAACGAGCAGTTCTTC. As protein: CASSNSGRSNEQFF. V gene TRBV2 combines with J gene TRBJ2-1; TRBD2 aligns across 9 bases. Germline V CDR1 and CDR2: SNHLY, FYNNEI. The CDR3 contains 14 residues. Trimming removed 5 bases from V and 10 bases from J; junction bases left unmatched: 9. Filled out from reference TRBV2 and TRBJ2-1, the complete variable domain reads EPEVTQTPSHQVTQMGQEVILRCVPISNHLYFYWYRQILGQKVEFLVSFYNNEISEKSEIFDDQFSVERPDGSNFTLKIRSTKLEDSAMYFCASSNSGRSNEQFFGPGTRLTVL.

This clonotype was counted at least ten times. This sequence joins TRBV5-1 and TRBJ2-3; the D is unclear. Trimming left V 4 bases short and J 4 bases short, with 4 bases between. Germline values: CDR1 SGHRS, CDR2 YFSETQ. The CDR3 totals 11 residues. CDR3 sequence: CASSSSDTQYF. For the CDR3, the DNA is TGCGCCAGCAGCAGCTCAGATACGCAGTATTTT. The whole variable domain, filled in from reference TRBV5-1 and TRBJ2-3, reads KAGVTQTPRYLIKTRGQQVTLSCSPISGHRSVSWYQQTPGQGLQFLFEYFSETQRNKGNFPGRFSGRQFSNSRSEMNVSTLELGDSALYLCASSSSDTQYFGPGTRLTVL.

This clonotype was detected a few times. The rearrangement joins TRBV5-1 to TRBJ2-5, with D tentatively TRBD2 (6 bases). The CDR3 runs 15 residues. V lost 4 bases and J lost 4, with 17 bases in between. Germline V lookup: CDR1 SGHRS, CDR2 YFSETQ. CDR3 region: CASSQDGGPSETQYF. In DNA, the CDR3 is TGCGCCAGCAGCCAGGATGGAGGGCCCTCAGAGACCCAGTACTTC.

In its sample, this clonotype was seen many times. This chain connects TRBV6-1 to TRBJ1-2; D possibly corresponds to TRBD1 (6 bases). Germline lookup yields CDR1 MNHNS and CDR2 SASEGT. V lost 9 bases and J lost 5, with 13 bases in between. There are 12 residues in the CDR3. This CDR3 is CASRTEDYGYTF. CDR3 coding DNA: TGTGCCAGTCGGACAGAGGATTATGGCTACACCTTC.

This clonotype was recorded many times. The rearrangement links TRBV19 to TRBJ2-5; 9 bases are shared with TRBD1. This CDR3 spans 14 amino acids. Germline V lookup: CDR1 LNHDA, CDR2 SQIVND (reference sequence). J gave up 5 bases and V 6 bases, and 7 bases lay outside the gene matches. In nucleotides, the CDR3 is TGTGCCAGTAGGGACAGGGGAAGATGGGAGACCCAGTACTTC. Translation: CASRDRGRWETQYF.

This clonotype has at least ten counts. The V and J genes are TRBV12-3 or TRBV12-4 and TRBJ1-4, with D unresolved. CDR3 length: 12 residues. V was pared by 5 bases and J by 15 bases, with 16 bases between. The CDR3: CASSPWTDHVFF. In nucleotides, the CDR3 is TGTGCCAGCAGTCCCTGGACCGACCACGTGTTTTTT.

This clonotype was counted many times. The chain has TRBV28 and TRBJ1-1; TRBD1 matches 11 bases. CDR1 is MDHEN and CDR2 is SYDVKM in the germline V gene. This CDR3 is 16 amino acids long. Trimming at V came to 6 bases and at J to 4 bases, leaving 10 bases not matched to a gene. The CDR3 here is CASSSRRDRGTTEAFF. The DNA of the CDR3 is TGTGCCAGCAGCTCCCGCCGGGACAGGGGGACCACTGAAGCTTTCTTT.

This clonotype was counted between two and nine times. This chain connects TRBV7-2 to TRBJ1-1; D gene uncertain. Trimming removed 0 bases from V and 6 bases from J, with 8 bases in between. Germline loops: CDR1 SGHTA, CDR2 FQGNSA. CDR3 size: 13 residues. CDR3 nucleotides: TGTGCCAGCAGCTTAGCGAAGGGCGCTGAAGCTTTCTTT. Its translation is CASSLAKGAEAFF.

This clonotype was detected ten times or more. The chain has TRBV30 and TRBJ2-1; 9 bases match TRBD2. Looked up from germline, CDR1 is GTSNPN and CDR2 is SVGIG (reference sequence). This CDR3 spans 13 amino acids. The V and J ends lost 4 bases and 10 bases, in that order; junction bases with no gene match: 8. CDR3 in amino acids: CAWTGTSLREQFF. DNA for the CDR3: TGTGCCTGGACCGGGACTAGCCTCAGGGAGCAGTTCTTC.